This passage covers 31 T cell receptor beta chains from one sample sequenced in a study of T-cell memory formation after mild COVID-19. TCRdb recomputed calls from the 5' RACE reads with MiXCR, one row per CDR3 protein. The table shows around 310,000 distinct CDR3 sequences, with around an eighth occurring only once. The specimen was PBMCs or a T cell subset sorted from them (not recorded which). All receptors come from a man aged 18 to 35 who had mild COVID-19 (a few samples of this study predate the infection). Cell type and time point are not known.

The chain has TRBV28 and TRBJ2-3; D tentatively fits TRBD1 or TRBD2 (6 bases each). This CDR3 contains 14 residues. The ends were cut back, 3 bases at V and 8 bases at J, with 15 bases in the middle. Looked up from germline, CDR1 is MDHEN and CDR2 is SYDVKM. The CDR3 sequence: CASSFGGRFGTQYF. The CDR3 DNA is TGTGCCAGCAGTTTTGGGGGGCGATTTGGTACGCAGTATTTT.

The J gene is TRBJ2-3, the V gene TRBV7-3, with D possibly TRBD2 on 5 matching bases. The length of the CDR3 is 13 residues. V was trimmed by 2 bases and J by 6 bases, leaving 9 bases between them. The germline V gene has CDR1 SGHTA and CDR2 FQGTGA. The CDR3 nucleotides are TGTGCCAGCAGCTTAGACTGGGAGGATACGCAGTATTTT. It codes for CASSLDWEDTQYF.

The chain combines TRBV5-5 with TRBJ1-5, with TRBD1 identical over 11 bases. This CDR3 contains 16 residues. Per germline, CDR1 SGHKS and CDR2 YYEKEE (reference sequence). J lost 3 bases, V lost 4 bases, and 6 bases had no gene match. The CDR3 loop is CASSPGQGAVNQPQHF. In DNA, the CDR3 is TGTGCCAGCAGCCCCGGACAGGGGGCGGTCAATCAGCCCCAGCATTTT.

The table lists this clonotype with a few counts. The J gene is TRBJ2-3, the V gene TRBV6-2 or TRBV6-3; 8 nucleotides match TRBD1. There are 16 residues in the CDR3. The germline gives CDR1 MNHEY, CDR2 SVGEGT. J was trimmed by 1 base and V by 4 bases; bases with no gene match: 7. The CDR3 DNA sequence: TGTGCCAGCAGTTCAACCGCGACAGGGGGCACAGATACGCAGTATTTT. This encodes CASSSTATGGTDTQYF.

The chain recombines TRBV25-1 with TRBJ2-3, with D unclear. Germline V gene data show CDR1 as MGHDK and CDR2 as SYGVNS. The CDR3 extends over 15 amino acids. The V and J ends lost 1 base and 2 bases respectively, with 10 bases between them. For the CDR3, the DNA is TGTGCCAGCAGTGAATCGAACAGATACACAGATACGCAGTATTTT. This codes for CASSESNRYTDTQYF.

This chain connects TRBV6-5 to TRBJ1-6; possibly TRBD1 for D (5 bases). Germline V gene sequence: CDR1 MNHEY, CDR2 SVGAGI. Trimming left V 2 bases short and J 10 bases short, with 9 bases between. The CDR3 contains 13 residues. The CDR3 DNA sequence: TGTGCCAGCAGTTACCGGGGCGGCTCACCCCTCCACTTT. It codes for CASSYRGGSPLHF.

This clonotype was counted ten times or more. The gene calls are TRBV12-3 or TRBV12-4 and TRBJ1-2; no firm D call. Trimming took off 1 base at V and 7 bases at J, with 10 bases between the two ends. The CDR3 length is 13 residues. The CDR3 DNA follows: TGTGCCAGCAGTTTAGAAGAGTTCCGTGGCTACACCTTC. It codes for CASSLEEFRGYTF.

The CDR3 is CASSAGTGVTEAFF. CDR3 nucleotides: TGTGCCAGCAGCGCAGGGACAGGGGTAACTGAAGCTTTCTTT. The V and J genes are TRBV7-3 and TRBJ1-1; TRBD1 matches 10 bases. The J segment lost 5 bases and the V segment lost 5 bases, leaving 5 bases of the junction unmatched. The CDR3 spans 14 residues. Germline loops: CDR1 SGHTA, CDR2 FQGTGA.

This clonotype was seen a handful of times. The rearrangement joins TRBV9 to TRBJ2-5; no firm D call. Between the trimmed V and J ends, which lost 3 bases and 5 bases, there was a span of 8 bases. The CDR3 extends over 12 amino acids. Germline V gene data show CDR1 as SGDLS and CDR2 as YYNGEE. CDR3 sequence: CASSGLLETQYF. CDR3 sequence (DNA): TGTGCCAGCAGCGGGCTCCTTGAGACCCAGTACTTC. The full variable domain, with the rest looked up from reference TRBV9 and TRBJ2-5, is DSGVTQTPKHLITATGQRVTLRCSPRSGDLSVYWYQQSLDQGLQFLIQYYNGEERAKGNILERFSAQQFPDLHSELNLSSLELGDSALYFCASSGLLETQYFGPGTRLLVL.

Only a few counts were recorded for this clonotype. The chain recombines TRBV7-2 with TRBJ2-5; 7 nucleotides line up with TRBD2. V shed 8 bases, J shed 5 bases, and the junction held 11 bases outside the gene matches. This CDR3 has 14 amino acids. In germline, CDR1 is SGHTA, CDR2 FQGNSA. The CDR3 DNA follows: TGTGCCAGCGGACTGGGGGGGATGAGGGAGACCCAGTACTTC. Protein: CASGLGGMRETQYF.

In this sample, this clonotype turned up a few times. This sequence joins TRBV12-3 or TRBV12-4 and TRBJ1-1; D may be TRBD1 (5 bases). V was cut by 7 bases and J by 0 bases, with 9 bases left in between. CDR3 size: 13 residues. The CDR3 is CASIRDLNTEAFF. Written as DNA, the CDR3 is TGTGCCAGCATCAGGGACCTGAACACTGAAGCTTTCTTT.

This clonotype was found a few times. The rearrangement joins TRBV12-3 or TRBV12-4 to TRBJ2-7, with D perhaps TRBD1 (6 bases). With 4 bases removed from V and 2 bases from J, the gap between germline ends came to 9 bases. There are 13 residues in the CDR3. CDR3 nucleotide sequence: TGTGCCAGCAGTTCCAGGACAGCCTACGAGCAGTACTTC. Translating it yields CASSSRTAYEQYF.

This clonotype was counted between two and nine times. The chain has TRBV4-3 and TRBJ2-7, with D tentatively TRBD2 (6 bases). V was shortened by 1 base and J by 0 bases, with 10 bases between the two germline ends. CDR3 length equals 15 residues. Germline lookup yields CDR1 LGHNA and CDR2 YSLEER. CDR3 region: CASSQGRGLSYEQYF. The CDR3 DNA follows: TGCGCCAGCAGCCAAGGGCGGGGCCTCTCCTACGAGCAGTACTTC.

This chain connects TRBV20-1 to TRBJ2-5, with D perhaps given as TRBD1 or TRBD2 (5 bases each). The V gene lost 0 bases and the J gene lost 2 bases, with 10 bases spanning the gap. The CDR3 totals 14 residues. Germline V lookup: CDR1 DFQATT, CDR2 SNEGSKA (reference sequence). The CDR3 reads CSARDVWGQETQYF. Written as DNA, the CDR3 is TGCAGTGCTAGAGATGTGTGGGGGCAAGAGACCCAGTACTTC.

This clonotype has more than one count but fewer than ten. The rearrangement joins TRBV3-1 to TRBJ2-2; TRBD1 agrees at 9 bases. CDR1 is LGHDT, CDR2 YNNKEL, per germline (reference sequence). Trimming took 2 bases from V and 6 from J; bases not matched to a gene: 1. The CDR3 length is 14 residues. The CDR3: CASSQRTGAGELFF. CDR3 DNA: TGTGCCAGCAGCCAAAGGACAGGGGCCGGGGAGCTGTTTTTT.

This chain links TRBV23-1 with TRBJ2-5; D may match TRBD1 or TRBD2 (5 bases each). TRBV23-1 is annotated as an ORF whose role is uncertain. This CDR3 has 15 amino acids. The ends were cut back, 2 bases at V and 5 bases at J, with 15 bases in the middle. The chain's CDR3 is CASSQRDAPGETQYF. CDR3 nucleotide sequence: TGCGCCAGCAGTCAAAGGGACGCCCCGGGGGAGACCCAGTACTTC.

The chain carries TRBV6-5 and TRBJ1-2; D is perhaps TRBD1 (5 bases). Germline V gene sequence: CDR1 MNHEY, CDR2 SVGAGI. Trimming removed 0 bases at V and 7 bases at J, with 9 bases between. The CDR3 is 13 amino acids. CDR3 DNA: TGTGCCAGCAGTTACTCGCCCAGGGTTGGCTACACCTTC. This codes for CASSYSPRVGYTF.

CDR3 DNA sequence: TGTGCCAGCAGCCCGGCCTCTTACGGGGTAAAAAACATTCAGTACTTC. Translated, it gives CASSPASYGVKNIQYF. The rearrangement uses TRBV4-2 and TRBJ2-4; TRBD2 might be the D (5 bases). CDR3 length: 16 amino acids. The V end was cut by 4 bases, the J end by 4 bases, with 17 bases between. The V gene's germline CDR1 is LGHNA and CDR2 YNFKEQ.

In DNA, the CDR3 is TGTGCCAGCAGTTACAGGTCCGGGATAAAGTACTTC. This translates into CASSYRSGIKYF. The chain combines TRBV6-5 with TRBJ2-7; a weak D match, TRBD2 (5 bases). The CDR3 totals 12 residues. Germline V gives CDR1 MNHEY, CDR2 SVGAGI. The germline V and J ends were trimmed by 2 bases and 11 bases, with 13 bases remaining between them.

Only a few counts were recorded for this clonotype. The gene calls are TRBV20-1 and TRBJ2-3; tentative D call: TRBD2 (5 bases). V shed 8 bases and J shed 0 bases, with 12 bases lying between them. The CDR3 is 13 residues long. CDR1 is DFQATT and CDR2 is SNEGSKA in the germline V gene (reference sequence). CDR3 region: CSIRTASTDTQYF. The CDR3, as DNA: TGCAGTATCCGGACTGCGAGCACAGATACGCAGTATTTT.

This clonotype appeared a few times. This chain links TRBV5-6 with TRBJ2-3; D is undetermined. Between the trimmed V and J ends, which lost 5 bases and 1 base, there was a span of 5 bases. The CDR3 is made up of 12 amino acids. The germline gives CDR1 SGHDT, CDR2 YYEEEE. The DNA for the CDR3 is TGTGCCAGCAGGTACGGCACAGATACGCAGTATTTT. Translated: CASRYGTDTQYF.

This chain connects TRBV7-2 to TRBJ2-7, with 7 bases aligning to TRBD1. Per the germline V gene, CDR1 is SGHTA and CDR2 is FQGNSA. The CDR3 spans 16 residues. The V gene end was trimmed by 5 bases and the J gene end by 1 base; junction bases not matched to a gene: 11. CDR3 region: CASSRPGQHSSYEQYF. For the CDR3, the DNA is TGTGCCAGCAGCCGACCGGGACAGCATTCATCCTACGAGCAGTACTTC.

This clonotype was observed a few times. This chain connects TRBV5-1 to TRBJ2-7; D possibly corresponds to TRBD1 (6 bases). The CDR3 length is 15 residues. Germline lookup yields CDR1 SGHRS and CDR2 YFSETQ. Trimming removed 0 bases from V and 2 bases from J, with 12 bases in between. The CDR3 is CASSLDGQPTYEQYF. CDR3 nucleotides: TGCGCCAGCAGCTTGGATGGACAGCCGACCTACGAGCAGTACTTC.

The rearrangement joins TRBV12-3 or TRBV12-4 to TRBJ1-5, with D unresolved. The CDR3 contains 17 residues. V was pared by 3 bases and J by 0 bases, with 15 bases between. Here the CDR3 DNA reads TGTGCCAGCAGTTTGGGGTTTAAGGGTTATAGCAATCAGCCCCAGCATTTT. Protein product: CASSLGFKGYSNQPQHF.

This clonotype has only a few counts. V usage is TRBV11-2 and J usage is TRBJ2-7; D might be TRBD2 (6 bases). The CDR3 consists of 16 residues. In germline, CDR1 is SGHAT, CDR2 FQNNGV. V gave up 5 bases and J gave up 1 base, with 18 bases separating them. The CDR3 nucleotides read TGTGCCAGCAGCCCCCCCCGGAGGGCCCAATCCTACGAGCAGTACTTC. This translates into CASSPPRRAQSYEQYF.

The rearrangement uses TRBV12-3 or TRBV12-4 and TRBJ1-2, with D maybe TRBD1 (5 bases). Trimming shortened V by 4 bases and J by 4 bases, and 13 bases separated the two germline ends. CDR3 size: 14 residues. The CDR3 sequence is CASSSGSGGYGYTF. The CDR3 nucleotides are TGTGCCAGCAGTTCTGGGTCTGGGGGCTATGGCTACACCTTC.

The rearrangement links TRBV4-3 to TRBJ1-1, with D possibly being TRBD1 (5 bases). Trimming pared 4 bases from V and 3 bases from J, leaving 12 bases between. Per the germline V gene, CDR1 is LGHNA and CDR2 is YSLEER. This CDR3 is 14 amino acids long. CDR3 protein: CASSPTLGDTEAFF. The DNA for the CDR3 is TGCGCCAGCAGCCCTACCCTGGGGGACACTGAAGCTTTCTTT.

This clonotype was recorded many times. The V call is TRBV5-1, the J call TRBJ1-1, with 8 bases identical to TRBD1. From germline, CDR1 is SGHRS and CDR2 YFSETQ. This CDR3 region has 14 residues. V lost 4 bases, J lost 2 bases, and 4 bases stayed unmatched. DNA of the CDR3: TGCGCCAGCAGCACCGGACAGGGTAACACTGAAGCTTTCTTT. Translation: CASSTGQGNTEAFF.

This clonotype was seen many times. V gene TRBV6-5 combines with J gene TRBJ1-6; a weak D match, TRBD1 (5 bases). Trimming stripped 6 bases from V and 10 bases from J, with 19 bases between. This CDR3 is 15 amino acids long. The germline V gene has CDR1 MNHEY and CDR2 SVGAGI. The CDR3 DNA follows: TGTGCCAGCAGCGCACCGGGGCCCTTAGGCTCACCCCTCCACTTT. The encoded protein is CASSAPGPLGSPLHF.

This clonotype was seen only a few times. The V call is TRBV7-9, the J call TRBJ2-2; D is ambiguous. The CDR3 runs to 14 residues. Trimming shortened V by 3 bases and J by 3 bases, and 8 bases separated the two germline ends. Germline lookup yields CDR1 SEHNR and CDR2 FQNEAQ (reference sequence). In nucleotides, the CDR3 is TGTGCCAGCAGCTTCCCCCCAGACACCGGGGAGCTGTTTTTT. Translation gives CASSFPPDTGELFF.

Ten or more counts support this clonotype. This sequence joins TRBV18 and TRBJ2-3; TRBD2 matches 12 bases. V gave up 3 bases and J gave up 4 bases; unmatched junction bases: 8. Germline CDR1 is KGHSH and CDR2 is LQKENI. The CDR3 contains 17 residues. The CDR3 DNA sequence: TGTGCCAGCTCACCGACTGGACTAGCGGGGTCCCCAGATACGCAGTATTTT. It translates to CASSPTGLAGSPDTQYF.